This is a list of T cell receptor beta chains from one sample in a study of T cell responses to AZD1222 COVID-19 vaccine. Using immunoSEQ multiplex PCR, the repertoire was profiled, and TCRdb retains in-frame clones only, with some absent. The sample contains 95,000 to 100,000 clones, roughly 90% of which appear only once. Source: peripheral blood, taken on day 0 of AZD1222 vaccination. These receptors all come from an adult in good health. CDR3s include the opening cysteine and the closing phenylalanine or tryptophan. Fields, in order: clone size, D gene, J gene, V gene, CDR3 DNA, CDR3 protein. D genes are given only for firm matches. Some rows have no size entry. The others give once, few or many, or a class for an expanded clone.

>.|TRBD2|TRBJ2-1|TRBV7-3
TGTGCCAGCAGCGAGGGACTAGCCCGCAATGAGCAGTTCTTC
CASSEGLARNEQFF
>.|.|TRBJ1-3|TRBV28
TGTGCCAGCAGTCGGACAGTCTCTGGAAACACCATATATTTT
CASSRTVSGNTIYF
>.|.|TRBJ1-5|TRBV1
TGCACCAGCAGCCAGAGACAGGGGCCGGGCAATCAGCCCCAGCATTTT
CTSSQRQGPGNQPQHF
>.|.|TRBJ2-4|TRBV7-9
TGTGCCAGCAGCTTAGCGATGGGGGGGCCCGGAGGGATTCAGTACTTC
CASSLAMGGPGGIQYF
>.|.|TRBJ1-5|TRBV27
TGTGCCAGCAGTTTAAGCGGGGACACTCTCATCGGCAATCAGCCCCAGCATTTT
CASSLSGDTLIGNQPQHF
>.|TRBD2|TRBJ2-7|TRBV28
TGTGCCAGCAGTACCCCCTCGGTGGCGGGAGGGCTCCAGTACTTC
CASSTPSVAGGLQYF
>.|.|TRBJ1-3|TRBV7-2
TGTGCCAGCAGCTTACTCCAGGGACGTACTGGAAACACCATATATTTT
CASSLLQGRTGNTIYF
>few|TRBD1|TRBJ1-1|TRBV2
TGTGCCAGCAGCTGGGACAGGGTAGATACTGAAGCTTTCTTT
CASSWDRVDTEAFF
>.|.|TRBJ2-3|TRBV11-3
TGTGCCAGCAGCTTAGATCGGGATACGCAGTATTTT
CASSLDRDTQYF
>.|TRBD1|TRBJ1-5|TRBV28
TGTGGCTCGACAGGGGGCAATCAGCCCCAGCATTTT
CGSTGGNQPQHF
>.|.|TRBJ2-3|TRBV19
TGTGCCAGTACGCCCCGGGGCAGGGCGGGAGATACGCAGTATTTT
CASTPRGRAGDTQYF
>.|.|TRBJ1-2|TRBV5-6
TGTGCCAGCAGCTTAGAACAGGGACCTAACTATGGCTACACCTTC
CASSLEQGPNYGYTF
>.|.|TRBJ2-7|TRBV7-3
TGTGCCAGCAGCTTAAACAGGGCCCACGAGCAGTACTTC
CASSLNRAHEQYF
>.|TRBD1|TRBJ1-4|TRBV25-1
TGTGCCAGCAGTGACGGGACAGGGGTAGAAAAACTGTTTTTT
CASSDGTGVEKLFF
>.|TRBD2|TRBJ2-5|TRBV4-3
TGCGCCAGCAGCCCGGGACTAGCGGGAGGGCAAGAGACCCAGTACTTC
CASSPGLAGGQETQYF